These 10 T cell receptor beta chains came from one sample sequenced in a study of T cell responses to AZD1222 COVID-19 vaccine. The assay was immunoSEQ multiplex PCR, and TCRdb's table has in-frame clones only and misses some. This sample has roughly 80,000 clones; 90% occur once, and the top ten carry about 3%. The sample in question was peripheral blood, obtained 28 days after the second AZD1222 dose. The receptors were sampled from an adult who received the AZD1222 COVID-19 vaccine.

The chain has TRBV5-1 and TRBJ2-1; 9 nucleotides match TRBD2. Germline CDR1 SGHRS, CDR2 YFSETQ. J gave up 2 bases and V 4 bases, and 13 bases lay outside the gene matches. This CDR3 contains 18 residues. DNA of the CDR3: TGCGCCAGCAGCGGGGATCCTAAGGCGGGAGGGGCCTACAATGAGCAGTTCTTC. Translating gives CASSGDPKAGGAYNEQFF. The variable domain in full, completed from reference TRBV5-1 and TRBJ2-1, reads KAGVTQTPRYLIKTRGQQVTLSCSPISGHRSVSWYQQTPGQGLQFLFEYFSETQRNKGNFPGRFSGRQFSNSRSEMNVSTLELGDSALYLCASSGDPKAGGAYNEQFFGPGTRLTVL.

The chain employs TRBV2 and TRBJ2-3; D gene unclear. The length of the CDR3 is 13 residues. Trimming took off 2 bases at V and 4 bases at J, with 7 bases between the two ends. CDR1 SNHLY and CDR2 FYNNEI come from the germline V gene. Here the CDR3 DNA reads TGTGCCAGCAGTGAATCTGCGGCAGATACGCAGTATTTT. This codes for CASSESAADTQYF.

The rearrangement joins TRBV5-6 to TRBJ1-2; no clear D gene. Per the germline V gene, CDR1 is SGHDT and CDR2 is YYEEEE. V was clipped by 1 base and J by 2 bases, with 6 bases between them. This CDR3 region has 13 residues. CDR3 region: CASSLTRNYGYTF. The CDR3 DNA sequence: TGTGCCAGCAGCTTGACGAGGAACTATGGCTACACCTTC.

This chain connects TRBV5-1 to TRBJ1-2; D is unclear. The germline CDR1 and CDR2 sequences are SGHRS and YFSETQ. The length of the CDR3 is 15 residues. The V and J ends lost 4 bases and 2 bases respectively, with 15 bases between them. Written as DNA, the CDR3 is TGCGCCAGCAGCGCTGACATAATCCTCAACTATGGCTACACCTTC. Encoded protein: CASSADIILNYGYTF.

V gene TRBV24-1 combines with J gene TRBJ2-3, with 13 bases that match TRBD2. The V segment lost 3 bases and the J segment 6 bases; nucleotides outside the gene matches: 5. CDR1 is KGHDR, CDR2 SFDVKD, per germline. The CDR3 length is 16 residues. CDR3 DNA: TGTGCCACCAGTGATGCCACTAGCGGGAGGGATGATACGCAGTATTTT. It is translated as CATSDATSGRDDTQYF.

The chain links TRBV3-1 (or the pseudogene TRBV3-2) to TRBJ1-5, with D unresolved. V was trimmed by 0 bases and J by 6 bases, leaving 6 bases between them. The CDR3 sequence is 13 residues long. CDR1 and CDR2 (germline): LGHDT, YNNKEL (reference sequence). The CDR3 region is CASSQDGSQPQHF. CDR3 bases: TGTGCCAGCAGCCAAGACGGGAGTCAGCCCCAGCATTTT.

This chain joins TRBV9 and TRBJ1-4; a possible D gene is TRBD1 (6 bases). Deletions cut 1 base from V and 7 bases from J, with 14 bases between. This CDR3 has 15 residues. Per germline, CDR1 SGDLS and CDR2 YYNGEE. The CDR3 here is CASSVSGERGEKLFF. The CDR3 bases are TGTGCCAGCAGCGTATCAGGGGAGAGGGGTGAAAAACTGTTTTTT.

The V and J genes are TRBV11-3 and TRBJ2-1; D not certain. Germline-derived CDR1 and CDR2 are SGHNT and YENEEA. V was clipped by 2 bases and J by 8 bases, with 7 bases between them. The CDR3 loop spans 12 amino acids. The DNA for the CDR3 is TGTGCCAGCAGCTTATCCCGGGATGAGCAGTTCTTC. Translated: CASSLSRDEQFF.

The V call is TRBV5-4, the J call TRBJ2-2, with D maybe TRBD2 (8 bases). Germline V gene sequence: CDR1 SGHNT, CDR2 YYREEE (reference sequence). The germline V and J ends were trimmed by 3 bases and 7 bases, with 19 bases remaining between them. The CDR3 runs to 16 residues. The CDR3 bases are TGTGCCAGCAGCTCGGGGACAGCCGGGAGGGACGGGGAGCTGTTTTTT. This gives the protein CASSSGTAGRDGELFF.

V and J are TRBV5-6 and TRBJ1-4; 10 bases agree with TRBD1. CDR1 SGHDT and CDR2 YYEEEE come from the germline V gene. The CDR3 loop spans 15 amino acids. Germline trimming cut 4 bases from V and 8 bases from J; bases unmatched to any gene: 8. CDR3 sequence reads: CASSPPTGGREKLFF. The CDR3 DNA is TGTGCCAGCAGCCCGCCGACAGGGGGCAGGGAAAAACTGTTTTTT.